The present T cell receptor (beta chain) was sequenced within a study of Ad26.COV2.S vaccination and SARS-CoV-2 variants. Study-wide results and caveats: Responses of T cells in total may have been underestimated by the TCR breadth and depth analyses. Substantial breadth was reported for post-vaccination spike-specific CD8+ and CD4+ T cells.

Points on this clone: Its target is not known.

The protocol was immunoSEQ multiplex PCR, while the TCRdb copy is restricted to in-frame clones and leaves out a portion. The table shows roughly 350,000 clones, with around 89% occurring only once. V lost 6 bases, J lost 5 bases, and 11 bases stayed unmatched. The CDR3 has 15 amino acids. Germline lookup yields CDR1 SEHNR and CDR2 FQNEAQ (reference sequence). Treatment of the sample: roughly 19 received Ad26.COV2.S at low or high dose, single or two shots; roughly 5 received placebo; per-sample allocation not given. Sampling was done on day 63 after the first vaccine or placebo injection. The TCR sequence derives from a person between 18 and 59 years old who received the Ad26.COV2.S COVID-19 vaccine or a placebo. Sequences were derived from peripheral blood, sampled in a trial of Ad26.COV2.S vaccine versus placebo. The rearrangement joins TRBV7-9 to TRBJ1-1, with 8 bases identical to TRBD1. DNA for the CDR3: TGTGCCAGCAGTGGGAACCGGGACAGGATGACTGAAGCTTTCTTT. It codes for CASSGNRDRMTEAFF.